This T cell receptor (beta chain) emerged from a study of cytomegalovirus exposure and HLA in healthy donors (dated by TCRdb to the late 2010s). With respect to the entire study: An earlier analysis of several hundred of the donors reported 250 to 300 Gb of sequence data and 117 million unique TCR beta sequences from around 200 million T cells. Roughly 5 DR-DQ haplotypes were handled as single units for association and clustering, since linkage in the cohort was strong. To study patterns of TCR occurrence, a later analysis re-analyzed previously published TCR beta repertoires from 650 to 750 donors and added high-resolution HLA genotyping. The study profiled the T cell repertoires of about 720 subjects by immunosequencing and related them to cytomegalovirus serostatus. Besides the first cohort of 666 subjects, a separate validation cohort made up of over 100 different subjects was used. Donor age, sex, ethnicity and CMV serostatus were collected together with the repertoire data. In an earlier analysis of several hundred of the donors, high-throughput TCR beta sequencing was used to judge whether each TCR beta V gene segment behaved as functional or pseudogenic. On average, roughly 250,000 unique TCR beta nucleotide sequences were sequenced per donor among some 420 genotyped donors of the cohort, with roughly 18% of those sequences being non-productive. HLA typing covered class I and class II loci at four-digit resolution. Typing coverage varied by locus: roughly 620-640 donors for A, B, C, DRB1 and DQB1; 522 for DQA1; some 610 for DPA1; approximately 470 for DPB1. The study was designed to test whether signatures of past pathogen exposure could be identified by cataloging public T cell receptors. In the later analysis, no new phenotypic data were used to find candidate immune exposures; instead, reliance was placed on TCR beta sequences and their occurrence across donors. To predict cytomegalovirus infection status, the study combined high-throughput TCR immunosequencing, statistical association of individual TCRs with disease status, and machine learning. Among the roughly 370 genotyped donors, around 81% belonged to the genetic ancestry cluster associated with self-reported Caucasian donors. Genome-wide SNP genotypes for about three fifths of the roughly 670 donors were used in a later genetic analysis, which treated that subset as a discovery cohort. An early release covering more than 500 HLA-typed donors comprised 250 to 350 gigabases of sequencing data and tens of millions of unique TCR sequences. All discovery cohort repertoires had been generated using a single sequencing platform.

The research as a whole found: Some IMGT-functional V segments, including TRBV6-2 and TRBV6-3, could not be distinguished by the 87-base-pair reads and were therefore excluded. Cytomegalovirus status was reported to be diagnosed by the classifier with high specificity and sensitivity in both the original and validation cohorts. At a false discovery rate of 0.05, a later analysis linked around 15,000 TCR beta sequences to specific HLA alleles. CMV serostatus was the only immune exposure information available for the cohort. A cluster of highly shared sequence variants was judged likely to represent a technical artifact of the sequencing pipeline. In the study, some 160 TCR beta chains were listed as associated with cytomegalovirus. A further reported finding was that TCR beta sequences accurately predicted the HLA-A and HLA-B alleles for most subjects in the first cohort. Over 15 rarely observed V segments, including chromosome 9 orphons, were excluded from the earlier analysis of about 500 of the donors because counts were too low. Most TCR sequences were seen in very few donors, while some public TCRs were found in many individuals. According to the authors, the approach could potentially be generalized to other disease states and immunological phenotypes. A few of the identified cytomegalovirus-associated TCR beta chains were confirmed in vitro to be specific for cytomegalovirus antigens. HLA typing was unavailable for some donors at each locus, so association tests used only the typed subset. A later genetic analysis associated a missense DCLRE1C variant with V-gene and J-gene trimming of TCR beta chains, and an independent cohort replicated the association. In a later analysis, the rate of TCR association differed among HLA loci, with DRB1 alleles having the most associated TCRs and HLA-C alleles having the fewest. Compared with equally common non-associated chains, HLA-associated TCR beta chains in a later analysis were more clonally expanded and had lower generation probabilities. Only TCR beta chains were sequenced in this cohort, and the absence of alpha or paired-chain data limited detectable features. In an earlier analysis of 587 of the donors, most TCR beta V segments appeared in productive rearrangements about 87% or about 30% of the time, broadly matching IMGT annotations. In a later genetic analysis, fewer N-insertions in productive TCRs were reported among donors in an Asian-associated ancestry cluster than the approximately 630-donor mean. Presence/absence analyses assumed roughly uniform sequencing depth across donors, an assumption that may not hold. When HLA alleles, especially DR and DQ, strongly co-occurred, attributing TCR associations to individual alleles was difficult. Linkage disequilibrium might explain the correlated functional status among segregating V segments, but an unknown experimental factor could not be ruled out. Most CMV-associated TCR beta chains appeared to be HLA-restricted in a later analysis, and the HLA associations seemed to be driven largely by CMV exposure. According to a later analysis, parvovirus B19, influenza, CMV and Epstein-Barr virus appeared linked to several top co-occurrence clusters.

The cohort was made up of 500 to 850 healthy bone marrow donors. At the time of sampling, every cohort member was nominally healthy, though immune exposures that went unrecorded were likely present. The donor was CMV seropositive and was included in the group of about 290 seropositive cohort members. Each donor provided a peripheral blood sample, and peripheral blood mononuclear cells were used for TCR beta sequencing. Genomic DNA was extracted from the blood cell samples with the Qiagen DNeasy Blood Extraction Kit. The library relied on the immunoSEQ multiplex PCR assay. For the multiplex PCR, a mixture combining 60 forward primers for TCR Vbeta segments and 13 reverse primers for TCR Jbeta segments was used. A multiplex PCR assay on genomic DNA amplified the CDR3 region of rearranged TCR beta genes. The Illumina HiSeq System was used to sequence the amplified TCR beta libraries as 87-base-pair reads. As for the authors' bioinformatics: In a later analysis, tens of millions of unique TCR beta chains were counted across the approximately 670 repertoires, and roughly 11 million of these chains were shared by at least two donors. To remove PCR and sequencing errors, raw reads were error-corrected and collapsed into unique sequences using a nearest-neighbor algorithm that merged closely related sequences. CDR3 sequences were aligned to IMGT reference sequences to assign V, D and J gene segments. Each retained sequence needed at least a six-nucleotide match to both a V gene segment and a J gene segment. Rearrangements were called productive when the CDR3 lacked stop codons and stayed in frame with V and J; all others were non-productive. CDR3 was defined according to IMGT convention as the region running from the second conserved V-encoded cysteine to the conserved J-encoded phenylalanine. Sequences without an unambiguous match to a single V gene segment were excluded from the earlier analysis of over 500 of the donors. In an earlier analysis of approximately 560 of the donors, a V segment was called functional when productive rearrangements were above 56.7%, and segregating when the standard deviation between donors exceeded 5%. A statistical classification framework was developed to diagnose cytomegalovirus status using the catalog of TCR beta chain sequences. In a later analysis, TCR nucleotide sequences were compared against IMGT/GENE-DB human TR gene sequences so that V and J genes could be assigned. The TCRdist pipeline was used in a later analysis to assign CDR3 sequences and most-parsimonious VDJ recombination scenarios. In a later analysis, each TCR beta chain was defined by its CDR3 amino acid sequence together with its V-gene family, and reads without a unique V-gene family were excluded. As a way to deal with suspected cross-contamination and a sequencing artifact, a later analysis dropped 450 to 600 nucleotide sequences that were highly shared and had low generation probability. A later analysis calculated a clonal expansion index for each public chain from normalized within-repertoire ranks of inferred template counts. Generation probabilities in a later analysis came from a VDJ recombination model fitted to out-of-frame rearrangements, and those results were checked against IGoR. In a later analysis, TCR-TCR, TCR-HLA and TCR-CMV co-occurrence was scored with hypergeometric tests, and a repertoire-size bias correction was applied to TCR pairs. False discovery rates were estimated in a later analysis by permuting HLA or CMV assignments 20 times. In a later analysis, co-occurring TCRs were grouped using DBSCAN, with TCRdist sequence similarity added in when clustering inside HLA-allele-positive subsets. Co-occurrence clustering excluded repertoires with fewer than 30,000 or more than 120,000 public chains, plus five with anomalous nucleotide sharing. Held by TCRdb, this immuneACCESS table contains in-frame sequences only and omits some clones. Under half of the omission traces to an unresolved V gene where checked; the cause of the rest is unknown. That table supplies the V and J calls and clone size; D and trimming were determined from the DNA. The table for this sample lists roughly 100,000 clones; 70% to 85% of them were counted only once. The ten largest clones represent approximately 5.3% of the sample.

Sequences SGHTA (CDR1) and FQGTGA (CDR2) are obtained from the germline V gene. The CDR3, cysteine through phenylalanine, is 14 amino acids long. Only the CDR3 region is kept as DNA, spanning 42 bases read in frame from base 1. V loses 2 bases at its end and J loses 6 bases; junction bases beyond the gene matches: 6. Remarks on this clone: Its binding antigen is unknown. It has no much larger one-base neighbor in the sample; base qualities were not kept.

Recombination connected TRBV7-3 to TRBJ1-1; a stretch of 7 junction bases matches TRBD1. Input material: PBMCs. This receptor was identified in a woman aged 18-29 years in good health and CMV-seropositive. The CDR3 here reads CASSLGDRASEAFF. At the DNA level, the sequence is TGTGCCAGCAGCTTAGGCGACAGGGCCTCTGAAGCTTTCTTT.